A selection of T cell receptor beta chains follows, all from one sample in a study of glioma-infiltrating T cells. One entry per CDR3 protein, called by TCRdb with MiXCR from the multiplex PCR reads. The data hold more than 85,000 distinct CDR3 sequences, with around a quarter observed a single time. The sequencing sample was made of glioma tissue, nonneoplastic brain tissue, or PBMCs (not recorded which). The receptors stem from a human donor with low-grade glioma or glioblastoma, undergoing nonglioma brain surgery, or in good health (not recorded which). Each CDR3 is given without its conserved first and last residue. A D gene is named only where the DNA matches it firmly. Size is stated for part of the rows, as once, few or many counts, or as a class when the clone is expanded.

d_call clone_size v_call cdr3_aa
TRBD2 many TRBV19 ASSPGLAGHNEQF
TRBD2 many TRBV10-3 AIELAENTDTQY
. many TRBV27 ASSLKGSYEQY
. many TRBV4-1 ASSQGSGSRYEQY
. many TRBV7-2 ASSSTGTTDTQY
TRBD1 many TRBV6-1 ASSRTGSAETQY
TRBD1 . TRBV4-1 ASSQDLTGNTEAF
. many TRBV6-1 ASNRDNPYEQY
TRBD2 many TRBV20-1 SARGLAGAPSYNEQF
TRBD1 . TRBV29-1 SVETKDRGNLRTEAF
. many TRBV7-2 ASSLSLGETQY
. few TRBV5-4 ASSQRVGGNTEAF
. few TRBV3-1 ASSKPGPCTDTQY
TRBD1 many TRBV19 ATEGQFNQPQH
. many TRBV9 ASSIGRNTEAF
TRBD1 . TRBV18 ASSQGADEQY
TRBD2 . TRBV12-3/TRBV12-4 ASSPGLASEQY
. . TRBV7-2 ASSLSSGANVLT
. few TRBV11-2 ASSSLGSQF
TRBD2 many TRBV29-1 SVPGGETQY
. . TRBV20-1 SSKDVPPGPGKTEAF
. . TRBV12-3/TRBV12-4 ASSSPIDPYEQY
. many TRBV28 ASSPLPGGTIYEQY
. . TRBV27 ASSFGTSSYEQF
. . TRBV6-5 ASSYRDPNTLGRNQPQH
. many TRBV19 ASTRWASTYTEAF
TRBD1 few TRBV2 ASFRDFRTTGADGDEQY
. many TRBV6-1 ASTHHDRPYEQY
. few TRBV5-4 ASSLAGQSEAF
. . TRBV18 ASSPPSPNTDTQY
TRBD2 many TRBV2 ASRPAGLADYEQY
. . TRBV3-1 ASNTPPGYEQF
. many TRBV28 ASSSFGTKGGQPQH
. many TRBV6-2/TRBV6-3 ASSPNPGHLVRGSTEAF
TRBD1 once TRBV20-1 SAREGQGISYEQY
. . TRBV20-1 SARAWGEAYNEQF
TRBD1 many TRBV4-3 ASSHDRGLRNEQY
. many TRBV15 ATSFLGGQSTEAF
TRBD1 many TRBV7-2 ASSRDRAELF
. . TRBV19 ASSISDSWNTGELF
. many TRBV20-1 SARVSSGANVLT
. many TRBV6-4 ASSRDGNQPQH
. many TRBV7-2 ASSLDGARNTEAF
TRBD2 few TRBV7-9 ASSLVLGTSGTDTQY
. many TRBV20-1 SARDLGTDTQY
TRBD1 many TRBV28 ASSWTGGAGYEQF
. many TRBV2 ASSLGQLQETQY
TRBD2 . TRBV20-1 SAVSGAQETQY
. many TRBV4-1 ASSQGIAQPQH
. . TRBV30 AWIGRDGTEAF
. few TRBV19 ASSYGPIPTGELF
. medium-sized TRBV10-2 ASSVGQHNQPQH
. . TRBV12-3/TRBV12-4 ASSRHIYSNYGYT